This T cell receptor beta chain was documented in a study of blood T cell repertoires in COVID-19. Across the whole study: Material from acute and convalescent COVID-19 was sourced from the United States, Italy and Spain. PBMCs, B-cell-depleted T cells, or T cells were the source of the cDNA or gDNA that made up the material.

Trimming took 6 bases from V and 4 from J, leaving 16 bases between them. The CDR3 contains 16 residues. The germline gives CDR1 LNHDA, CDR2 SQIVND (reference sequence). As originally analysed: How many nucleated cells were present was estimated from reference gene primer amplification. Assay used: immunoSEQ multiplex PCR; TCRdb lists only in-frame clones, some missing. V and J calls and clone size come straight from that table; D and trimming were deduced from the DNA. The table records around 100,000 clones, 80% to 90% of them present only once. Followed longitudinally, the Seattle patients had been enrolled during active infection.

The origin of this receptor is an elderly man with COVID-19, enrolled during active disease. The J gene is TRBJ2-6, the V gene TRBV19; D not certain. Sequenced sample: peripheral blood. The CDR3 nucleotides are TGTGCCAGTAGCGTCTCCCAGGTATCCGGGGCCAACGTCCTGACTTTC. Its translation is CASSVSQVSGANVLTF.